The clone carrying this T cell receptor (beta chain) was seen ten or more times. The antigen is unknown. V dropped 11 bases and J dropped 4 bases, with 11 bases sitting between them. Germline CDR1 reads SGHVS; CDR2 reads FQNEAQ. This CDR3 has 11 amino acids. Quantitative 5'-RACE was performed with molecular barcodes, and it yielded the TCR beta libraries. TCRdb used MiXCR to reprocess the 5' RACE reads, holding one entry per CDR3 protein. The sample records about 510,000 distinct CDR3 sequences, less than 6% being singletons. This sample is drawn from a study of CD8 T cells in ankylosing spondylitis. Study-level results: Several of the motif variants were reported before in synovial fluid and blood from reactive arthritis. Reported data indicate significant enrichment of disease-linked clones within matched ankylosing spondylitis synovial fluid. Within peripheral blood, clones linked to disease were CD8+ and relatively rare. Seemingly characteristic of ankylosing spondylitis blood was a TCR beta motif consisting of about 8 highly homologous variants.

The specimen was blood, either unsorted or a sorted T cell fraction (not recorded which). This receptor was taken from a male donor with ankylosing spondylitis. The V call is TRBV7-8, the J call TRBJ1-2; no reliable D call. The CDR3 nucleotides are TGTGCCTCCCGAGATCCCTATGGCTACACCTTC. It encodes CASRDPYGYTF.